This is a list of T cell receptor beta chains from one sample in a study of T cell changes during pregnancy in multiple sclerosis. The table came from immunoSEQ multiplex PCR; TCRdb's copy has only in-frame clones and leaves some out. The sample holds 45,000 to 55,000 clones, about 90% seen once. The sample was CD4+ T cells from peripheral blood mononuclear cells, taken after pregnancy. These receptors came from a female donor in good health, enrolled as a control in a pregnancy study. CDR3s include the opening cysteine and the closing phenylalanine or tryptophan. A D gene is named only where the DNA matches it firmly. Rows may omit the clone size; those that give it use once, few, many or a size class.

-	-	TRBV25-1	TRBJ1-1	CASSQRGGPTEAFF	TGTGCCAGCAGCCAAAGGGGGGGGCCAACTGAAGCTTTCTTT
-	-	TRBV20-1	TRBJ1-5	CSATGSQPQHF	TGCAGTGCTACAGGTAGTCAGCCCCAGCATTTT
-	-	TRBV6-6	TRBJ2-7	CASSYHGTLVSYEQYF	TGTGCCAGCAGTTACCATGGGACACTAGTCTCCTACGAGCAGTACTTC
-	-	TRBV4-2	TRBJ1-5	CASSQDPTAVQPQHF	TGTGCCAGCAGCCAAGATCCCACAGCCGTTCAGCCCCAGCATTTT
TRBD1	-	TRBV9	TRBJ1-2	CASSQPLQGAYGYTF	TGTGCCAGCAGCCAACCTCTACAGGGGGCGTATGGCTACACCTTC
TRBD2	-	TRBV15	TRBJ2-3	CATSRGLVAGGTDTQYF	TGTGCCACCAGCAGAGGCCTGGTAGCGGGGGGCACAGATACGCAGTATTTT
TRBD2	once	TRBV2	TRBJ2-1	CASGLASSYNEQFF	TGTGCCAGTGGACTAGCGAGCTCCTACAATGAGCAGTTCTTC
TRBD1	-	TRBV27	TRBJ1-4	CASSLRGWTGSNEKLFF	TGTGCCAGCAGTTTACGGGGTTGGACAGGGTCTAATGAAAAACTGTTTTTT
TRBD1	-	TRBV6-5	TRBJ2-1	CASSYDRGTYNEQFF	TGTGCCAGCAGTTACGACAGGGGAACCTACAATGAGCAGTTCTTC
-	-	TRBV10-3	TRBJ1-2	CAISESTEYGYTF	TGTGCCATCAGTGAGTCGACAGAATATGGCTACACCTTC
-	-	TRBV4-2	TRBJ1-2	CASSQDGRGFNYGYTF	TGTGCCAGCAGCCAAGATGGAAGGGGATTTAACTATGGCTACACCTTC